Following are 14 T cell receptor beta chains from one sample sequenced in a study. The sorted Tregs were CD4+CD25+CD127-/low cells. Using its own MiXCR run on the 5' RACE reads, TCRdb lists one record per CDR3 protein. Among over 45,000 distinct CDR3 sequences listed, 26% were seen once. The sequenced sample was tumor-infiltrating Tregs sorted from the breast tumor. These receptors all stem from a female donor with breast cancer.

CDR3: CASSVQGVYEQYF. The CDR3 DNA is TGTGCCAGCAGTGTCCAGGGTGTATACGAGCAGTACTTC. The chain combines TRBV7-9 with TRBJ2-7, with D perhaps TRBD1 (5 bases). Germline CDR1 is SEHNR and CDR2 is FQNEAQ (reference sequence). The CDR3 consists of 13 residues. Trimming removed 6 bases at V and 4 bases at J, with 13 bases between.

This clonotype was seen a few times. The chain is built from TRBV15 and TRBJ1-1; 7 bases are a match to TRBD1. The junction had 12 bases not matched to a gene; V was cut back by 8 bases and J by 3 bases. The CDR3 consists of 15 residues. CDR1 and CDR2 (germline): LNHNV, YYDKDF (reference sequence). CDR3 bases: TGTGCCACCTCTGGAGGGGGCGCGGGGGACACTGAAGCTTTCTTT. Translated: CATSGGGAGDTEAFF.

Of note for this clonotype: A much more abundant neighbour one base away suggests this may be a read error. The genes are TRBV6-1 and TRBJ2-2; no clear D. Germline assignment: CDR1 MNHNS and CDR2 SASEGT. CDR3 length: 14 amino acids. The CDR3 coding sequence is TGTGCCAGCAGTGGACTGGCGAACACCGTGGAGCTGTTTTTT. It codes for CASSGLANTVELFF.

This sequence joins TRBV5-8 and TRBJ1-5, with TRBD1 as a possible D gene (5 bases). Trimming removed 2 bases from V and 1 base from J, with 10 bases in between. Germline V CDR1 and CDR2: SGHTS, YDEGEE. The CDR3 runs to 15 residues. This CDR3 is CASSFDGGSNQPQHF. CDR3 in DNA: TGTGCCAGCAGCTTCGATGGGGGGAGCAATCAGCCCCAGCATTTT.

Of note for this clonotype: This could be a read error, since a much larger clone is one nucleotide away. Here the CDR3 reads CASSNGRGSYGYTF. In nucleotides, the CDR3 is TGTGCCAGCAGCAATGGACGGGGTTCCTATGGCTACACCTTC. The chain is built from TRBV5-5 and TRBJ1-2; D remains ambiguous. Trimming took 4 bases from V and 4 from J, leaving 14 bases between them. Germline V CDR1 and CDR2: SGHKS, YYEKEE (reference sequence). This CDR3 region has 14 residues.

The CDR3 DNA follows: TGTGCCAGCAGCCCGAGGGGCCGGCAGAACTATGGCTACACCTTC. Translating it yields CASSPRGRQNYGYTF. V and J are TRBV7-8 and TRBJ1-2; TRBD1 might be the D (5 bases). V was cut by 5 bases and J by 2 bases, with 15 bases left in between. CDR1 is SGHVS, CDR2 FQNEAQ, per germline. There are 15 residues in the CDR3. Drawing the rest from reference TRBV7-8 and TRBJ1-2, the complete variable domain is GAGVSQSPRYKVAKRGQDVALRCDPISGHVSLFWYQQALGQGPEFLTYFQNEAQLDKSGLPSDRFFAERPEGSVSTLKIQRTQQEDSAVYLCASSPRGRQNYGYTFGSGTRLTVV.

This clonotype was detected a few times. This chain joins TRBV20-1 and TRBJ2-1; D might be TRBD2 (6 bases). The CDR3 is 15 amino acids. V gave up 0 bases and J gave up 5 bases, with 14 bases separating them. Germline CDR1 reads DFQATT; CDR2 reads SNEGSKA (reference sequence). This CDR3 is CSARDFGLNDNEQFF. The CDR3 DNA reads as TGCAGTGCTAGAGATTTCGGACTAAACGACAATGAGCAGTTCTTC.

A few counts support this clonotype. The chain joins TRBV5-5 to TRBJ2-3; D remains ambiguous. Between the trimmed V and J ends, which lost 4 bases and 0 bases, there was a span of 15 bases. The germline V gene encodes CDR1 SGHKS and CDR2 YYEKEE (reference sequence). CDR3 size: 16 residues. The CDR3 sequence: CASSTGGWMSTDTQYF. The CDR3 bases are TGTGCCAGCAGCACCGGCGGATGGATGAGCACAGATACGCAGTATTTT.

The chain is built from TRBV7-2 and TRBJ2-7; 7 positions match TRBD2. J lost 2 bases, V lost 3 bases, and 4 bases had no gene match. CDR1 is SGHTA and CDR2 is FQGNSA in the germline V gene. The CDR3 totals 14 residues. CDR3 sequence: CTSSLGGGTYEQYF. CDR3 nucleotides: TGTACCAGCAGCTTGGGGGGAGGGACCTACGAGCAGTACTTC.

This clonotype was recorded at least ten times. The rearrangement joins TRBV12-3 or TRBV12-4 to TRBJ2-7; D ambiguous. V lost 5 bases and J lost 3, with 17 bases in between. The CDR3 spans 15 residues. For the CDR3, the DNA is TGTGCCAGCAGTCCTCCTGAATGGTATGGCTACGAGCAGTACTTC. Its protein product is CASSPPEWYGYEQYF.

In regard to this clonotype: This likely comes from a read error, as the CDR3 has no conserved phenylalanine or tryptophan at its end. The genes are TRBV11-2 and TRBJ1-3; no clear D. The germline V gene encodes CDR1 SGHAT and CDR2 FQNNGV. Trimming removed 1 base from V and 1 base from J, with 2 bases in between. This CDR3 is 13 amino acids long. The CDR3 here is CASSLGSGNTIYL. CDR3 in DNA: TGTGCCAGCAGCTTAGGGTCTGGAAACACCATATATCTT.

This clonotype appeared many times. The chain recombines TRBV5-1 with TRBJ2-4, with D perhaps being TRBD1 or TRBD2 (5 bases each). V gave up 0 bases and J gave up 7 bases, with 11 bases separating them. Germline lookup yields CDR1 SGHRS and CDR2 YFSETQ. The CDR3 is 14 amino acids. CDR3 sequence reads: CASSLDTEGNIQYF. DNA for the CDR3: TGCGCCAGCAGCTTGGATACAGAGGGGAACATTCAGTACTTC.

J is TRBJ2-4 and V is TRBV7-2; D is unresolved. The CDR3 spans 18 residues. V shed 4 bases and J shed 3 bases, with 22 bases lying between them. Looked up from germline, CDR1 is SGHTA and CDR2 is FQGNSA. The CDR3 sequence: CASSSETFISFGKNIQYF. CDR3 DNA sequence: TGTGCCAGCAGCTCCGAAACTTTTATTAGCTTCGGCAAAAACATTCAGTACTTC.

This clonotype was picked up many times. This chain connects TRBV5-1 to TRBJ1-2, with 7 bases identical to TRBD1. Germline values: CDR1 SGHRS, CDR2 YFSETQ. The V gene end was trimmed by 6 bases and the J gene end by 6 bases; junction bases not matched to a gene: 8. The CDR3 runs 13 residues. The CDR3: CASTLRQGDGYTF. The CDR3 DNA reads TGCGCCAGCACCCTACGACAGGGCGATGGCTACACCTTC.